This T cell receptor (beta chain) was recorded in a study of shared clonotypes between healthy human individuals. At the level of the study: Samples came from two female and a few male donors aged 18 to 49.

A note on this clone: At one end, the junction sequence differs from germline, possibly due to a read error.

Germline V gene sequence: CDR1 MNHNS, CDR2 SASEGT. CDR3 size: 15 residues. Execution of the assay was at deep level. An approximately 210 ng quantity of DNA, tens of thousands of T cell genomes, went into the sorted-subset replicate PCRs. The method was immunoSEQ multiplex PCR; TCRdb's version includes in-frame clones alone and lacks a portion of them. The repertoire consists of about 340,000 clones, with roughly 70% occurring once and the leading ten covering less than 11%. Sequences were obtained from memory CD4+ T cells sorted from blood. Subset given: CD45RA-negative fraction. The V gene is TRBV6-1, the J gene TRBJ1-5; 7 positions agree with TRBD1. The sequence was obtained from a man aged 25-40 years in good health. This CDR3 is CASRTGPFPNQLQHF. In DNA form, the CDR3 reads TGTGCCAGCAGGACAGGGCCCTTCCCCAATCAGCTCCAGCATTTT.